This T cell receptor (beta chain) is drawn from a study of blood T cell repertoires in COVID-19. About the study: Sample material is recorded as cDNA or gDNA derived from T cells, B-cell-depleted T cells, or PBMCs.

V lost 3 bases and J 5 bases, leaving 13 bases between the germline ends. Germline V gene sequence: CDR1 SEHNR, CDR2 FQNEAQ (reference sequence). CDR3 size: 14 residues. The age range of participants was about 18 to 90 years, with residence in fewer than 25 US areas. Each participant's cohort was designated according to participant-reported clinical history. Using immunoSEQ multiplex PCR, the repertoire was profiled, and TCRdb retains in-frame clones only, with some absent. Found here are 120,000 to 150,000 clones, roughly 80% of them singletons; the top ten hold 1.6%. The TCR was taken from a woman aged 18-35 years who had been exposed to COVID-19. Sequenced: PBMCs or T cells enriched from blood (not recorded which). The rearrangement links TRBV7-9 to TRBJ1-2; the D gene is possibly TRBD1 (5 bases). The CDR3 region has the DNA TGTGCCAGCAGCTTGGGTCGTCGGGGGTATGGCTACACCTTC. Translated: CASSLGRRGYGYTF.